A single sample is the source of the 24 T cell receptor beta chains below, sequenced in a study of T cell clonality in common variable immunodeficiency. Clones were sequenced by immunoSEQ multiplex PCR, and TCRdb holds only the in-frame ones, with some missing. Singletons are absent from the sample, which has approximately 58,000 clones. The sequencing input was peripheral blood mononuclear cells. Source of these receptors: a person aged 18-70 years in good health.

This clone was found many times. The junction departs from the called germline gene at one end, perhaps through a read error. The read gets to within 3 residues of the CDR3 end, and the germline J gene fills in the rest. J is TRBJ1-6 and V is TRBV4-2; D unresolved. This CDR3 contains 13 residues. Germline loops: CDR1 LGHNA, CDR2 YNFKEQ. The chain's CDR3 is CASGTTNNSPLHF. The DNA read from the CDR3 is TGCGCCAGCGGTACAACAAATAATTCACCC.

Many counts were recorded for this clone. With the read ending 3 residues before the CDR3 end, the germline J gene is used to fill in that end. This rearrangement joins TRBV5-1 to TRBJ2-4; TRBD1 matches at 8 bases. V shed 3 bases and J 7 bases; nucleotides not matched to a gene: 12. The CDR3 runs to 16 residues. Germline assignment: CDR1 SGHRS and CDR2 YFSETQ. The CDR3 sequence: CASSSKDRDLDNIQYF. CDR3 bases read: TGCGCCAGCAGCTCAAAGGACAGGGATCTCGATAACATT.

The sample holds many counts of this clone. Read coverage stops 3 residues before the CDR3 terminus; the germline J gene supplies the remainder. The chain recombines TRBV7-2 with TRBJ1-1; 7 bases fit TRBD1. Germline CDR1 and CDR2: SGHTA and FQGNSA. This CDR3 contains 15 residues. The V segment lost 5 bases and the J segment 5 bases; nucleotides outside the gene matches: 11. The part of the CDR3 DNA that was read is TGTGCCAGCAGCAGGCTACAGGGGACCCATACTGAA. Encoded protein: CASSRLQGTHTE. The CDR3 in its entirety is CASSRLQGTHTEAFF.

This clone was recorded many times. The CDR3 end falls 3 residues outside the read, so it is completed with the germline J gene. This sequence joins TRBV9 and TRBJ2-1; D gene ambiguous. Per the germline V gene, CDR1 is SGDLS and CDR2 is YYNGEE. This CDR3 region has 18 residues. The ends were cut back, 3 bases at V and 4 bases at J, with 23 bases in the middle. The covered CDR3 bases are TGTGCCAGCAGCGCCAGTACTACGATAGCCAAGGATTACAATGAG. This gives the protein CASSASTTIAKDYNE. The entire CDR3 protein is CASSASTTIAKDYNEQFF.

In its sample, this clone was seen many times. From the germline J gene comes the end of the CDR3, since the read stops 3 residues before it. V usage is TRBV12-3 or TRBV12-4 and J usage is TRBJ2-3; 9 bases line up with TRBD1. The length of the CDR3 is 15 residues. V lost 6 bases and J lost 4; bases outside the gene matches: 8. CDR3 sequence reads: CASRLGQGMPDTQYF. The CDR3 bases that were read are TGTGCCAGCAGATTGGGACAGGGAATGCCAGATACG.

This clone was counted ten times or more. The CDR3 goes on 3 residues after the read ends, and that part is filled in from the germline J gene. The chain links TRBV7-9 to TRBJ1-1, with D perhaps TRBD1 (5 bases). CDR3 size: 14 residues. The germline V gene has CDR1 SEHNR and CDR2 FQNEAQ (reference sequence). V was pared by 1 base and J by 5 bases, with 11 bases between. The covered CDR3 bases are TGTGCCAGCAGCTTAGTCCAAGGGGTAACTGAA. Its translation is CASSLVQGVTE. The whole CDR3 is CASSLVQGVTEAFF.

This clone was counted at least ten times. The read terminates 3 residues ahead of where the CDR3 ends, so the germline J gene completes it. This sequence joins TRBV5-1 and TRBJ2-2; 7 nucleotides line up with TRBD1. Unmatched junction bases numbered 7, after V lost 1 base and J lost 4 bases. This CDR3 comprises 16 residues. CDR1 is SGHRS and CDR2 is YFSETQ in the germline V gene. The sequenced part of the CDR3 DNA is TGCGCCAGCAGCTTGACCCCGACAGGGCTCACCGGGGAG. Translated: CASSLTPTGLTGE. The entire CDR3 protein is CASSLTPTGLTGELFF. The whole variable domain, remainder taken from reference TRBV5-1 and TRBJ2-2, is KAGVTQTPRYLIKTRGQQVTLSCSPISGHRSVSWYQQTPGQGLQFLFEYFSETQRNKGNFPGRFSGRQFSNSRSEMNVSTLELGDSALYLCASSLTPTGLTGELFFGEGSRLTVL.

Many counts were recorded for this clone. Germline and junction disagree at one end, which may indicate a read error. The CDR3 is cut off 3 residues early in the read; its end comes from the germline J gene. The genes are TRBV4-2 and TRBJ1-2, with TRBD1 identical over 9 bases. This CDR3 region has 16 residues. Germline values: CDR1 LGHNA, CDR2 YNFKEQ. CDR3 residues: CASSQERGQGGYGYTF. The CDR3 DNA, read in part, is TGCGCCAGCAGCCAAGAAAGGGGACAGGGAGGGTATGGC.

At least ten counts were recorded for this clone. The DNA ends 3 residues before the CDR3 does, and the rest of the CDR3 is filled in from the germline J gene. The rearrangement links TRBV2 to TRBJ1-5; possibly TRBD1 for D (5 bases). There are 15 residues in the CDR3. The germline V gene has CDR1 SNHLY and CDR2 FYNNEI. V dropped 7 bases and J dropped 3 bases, with 16 bases sitting between them. The CDR3 bases that were read are TGTGCCAGCACAGCTTCCGGGACTTACAATCAGCCC. It is translated as CASTASGTYNQP. The full CDR3 is CASTASGTYNQPQHF. Using reference TRBV2 and TRBJ1-5 for the parts outside the CDR3, the full variable domain is EPEVTQTPSHQVTQMGQEVILRCVPISNHLYFYWYRQILGQKVEFLVSFYNNEISEKSEIFDDQFSVERPDGSNFTLKIRSTKLEDSAMYFCASTASGTYNQPQHFGDGTRLSIL.

This clone was picked up many times. The DNA ends 3 residues before the CDR3 does, and the rest of the CDR3 is filled in from the germline J gene. This chain links TRBV20-1 with TRBJ1-1; D is uncertain. The CDR3 has 15 amino acids. Trimming cost V 1 base and J 0 bases, with 12 bases left between them. Germline V CDR1 and CDR2: DFQATT, SNEGSKA (reference sequence). Incomplete CDR3 DNA: TGCAGTGCTAGAGTTGGCAGACTCATGAACACTGAA. Protein product: CSARVGRLMNTE. The full CDR3 protein reads CSARVGRLMNTEAFF.

The sample holds a few counts of this clone. The CDR3 is CASSQDAGLQSYEQYF. CDR3 DNA (partial): TGTGCCAGCAGCCAAGATGCAGGGCTTCAGAGCTACGAG. The chain employs TRBV4-2 and TRBJ2-7; weak D call: TRBD1 (5 bases). The CDR3 end is not reached by the read, which stops 3 residues before it; the germline J gene fills it in. This CDR3 region has 16 residues. V lost 0 bases and J 3 bases, leaving 15 bases between the germline ends. Germline V lookup: CDR1 LGHNA, CDR2 YNFKEQ.

This clone was counted at least ten times. The read stops 3 residues short of the end of the CDR3; the missing end is completed from the germline J gene. V usage is TRBV20-1 and J usage is TRBJ1-5; D gene unclear. The CDR3 is 15 residues long. Germline lookup yields CDR1 DFQATT and CDR2 SNEGSKA (reference sequence). With 1 base removed from V and 5 bases from J, the gap between germline ends came to 15 bases. Partial CDR3 DNA: TGCAGTGCTAGAGTGTCAGTGGGCCCTTATCAGCCC. Translated: CSARVSVGPYQP. The whole CDR3 protein is CSARVSVGPYQPQHF.

This clone was detected ten times or more. Sequencing ends 3 residues short of the CDR3 end; the germline J gene provides the rest. The rearrangement links TRBV12-3 or TRBV12-4 to TRBJ1-1; D remains unclear. The CDR3 is 13 residues long. V gave up 6 bases and J gave up 3 bases, with 11 bases separating them. This CDR3 is CASSHPGDTEAFF. CDR3 bases read: TGTGCCAGCAGCCACCCCGGGGACACTGAA.

This clone was detected ten times or more. The sequenced fragment ends 3 residues before the CDR3 boundary, so the rest is inferred from the germline J gene. This chain links TRBV6-2 or TRBV6-3 with TRBJ2-4, with 11 bases identical to TRBD2. The trim removed 2 bases at V and 7 bases at J, leaving 1 base unmatched. The CDR3 totals 14 residues. Germline CDR1 MNHEY, CDR2 SVGEGT. The sequenced part of the CDR3 DNA is TGTGCCAGCAGTTACGGACTAGCGGGTAACATT. As protein: CASSYGLAGNI. The full CDR3 is CASSYGLAGNIQYF.

This clone was counted at least ten times. Coverage ceases 3 residues before the CDR3 finishes, and the germline J gene fills in the end. V and J are TRBV9 and TRBJ1-1; 7 bases map to TRBD1. Germline V gene sequence: CDR1 SGDLS, CDR2 YYNGEE. The CDR3 covers 15 residues. Trimming took 3 bases from V and 4 from J; bases not matched to a gene: 9. The CDR3 bases that were read are TGTGCCAGCAGCGAGGGAGACAGGGCGGGCACTGAA. Its protein is CASSEGDRAGTE. The entire CDR3 is CASSEGDRAGTEAFF.

This clone has a count of ten or more. The CDR3 loop is CASSYTRTSQNEQFF. CDR3 bases read: TGTGCCAGCAGTTACACCCGGACTAGTCAGAATGAG. The V call is TRBV6-2 or TRBV6-3, the J call TRBJ2-1, with 7 bases matching TRBD2. Read coverage stops 3 residues before the CDR3 terminus; the germline J gene supplies the remainder. V shed 2 bases and J 7 bases; nucleotides not matched to a gene: 8. CDR1 is MNHEY and CDR2 is SVGEGT in the germline V gene. The CDR3 sequence is 15 residues long.

This clone was seen many times. Sequencing ends 3 residues short of the CDR3 end; the germline J gene provides the rest. The rearrangement uses TRBV20-1 and TRBJ2-7; TRBD1 matches 11 bases. The length of the CDR3 is 14 residues. After removal of 1 base from V and 2 bases from J, the junction contained 1 base not matched to a gene. Germline values: CDR1 DFQATT, CDR2 SNEGSKA (reference sequence). The CDR3 reads CSARAGQGAYEQYF. The DNA read from the CDR3 is TGCAGTGCTAGAGCGGGACAGGGGGCCTACGAG.

In this sample, this clone turned up many times. The read ends 3 residues early relative to the CDR3; the germline J gene fills the gap. The chain employs TRBV2 and TRBJ2-1, with 10 positions matching TRBD2. This CDR3 comprises 18 residues. V shed 0 bases, J shed 3 bases, and the junction held 8 bases outside the gene matches. Germline CDR1 and CDR2: SNHLY and FYNNEI. Partial CDR3 DNA: TGTGCCAGCAGTGAAGCGCTTTGGACTAGCGGAGGCTACAATGAG. Protein: CASSEALWTSGGYNE. The whole CDR3 reads CASSEALWTSGGYNEQFF.

In this sample, this clone turned up many times. The CDR3 end lies 3 residues beyond the end of the read and is filled in from the germline J gene. The chain links TRBV5-1 to TRBJ1-1; TRBD1 matches at 7 bases. V was pared by 2 bases and J by 0 bases, with 4 bases of the junction left unmatched. The CDR3 is 15 residues long. Looked up from germline, CDR1 is SGHRS and CDR2 is YFSETQ. Incomplete CDR3 DNA: TGCGCCAGCAGCTTACAGGGGCCGATGAACACTGAA. Translating gives CASSLQGPMNTE. The entire CDR3 reads CASSLQGPMNTEAFF.

This clone was recorded many times. Sequencing ends 3 residues short of the CDR3 end; the germline J gene provides the rest. The genes are TRBV29-1 and TRBJ2-2; the match to TRBD2 covers 12 bases. This CDR3 contains 17 residues. Germline values: CDR1 SQVTM, CDR2 ANQGSEA. Trimming took 7 bases from V and 1 from J; bases not matched to a gene: 10. The CDR3 DNA, read in part, is TGCAGCGCTTCGGGACTAGCGGGCGCAGTGAACACCGGGGAG. It specifies CSASGLAGAVNTGE. The full CDR3 is CSASGLAGAVNTGELFF.

This clone occurred many times. The CDR3 sequence is CSASVRGISDTQYF. The CDR3 DNA, read in part, is TGCAGTGCTAGCGTCAGGGGGATATCGGATACG. V is TRBV20-1 and J is TRBJ2-3; 7 nucleotides line up with TRBD1. Sequencing ends 3 residues short of the CDR3 end; the germline J gene provides the rest. The germline V gene has CDR1 DFQATT and CDR2 SNEGSKA (reference sequence). The V gene end was trimmed by 3 bases and the J gene end by 6 bases; junction bases not matched to a gene: 9. The CDR3 is 14 residues long.

This clone was observed many times. The CDR3 is cut off 3 residues early in the read; its end comes from the germline J gene. The chain has TRBV18 and TRBJ1-1, with 12 positions matching TRBD1. The CDR3 contains 17 residues. Germline V gene sequence: CDR1 KGHSH, CDR2 LQKENI. V shed 1 base, J shed 6 bases, and the junction held 9 bases outside the gene matches. CDR3 DNA, as far as it was read: TGTGCCAGCTCACCACGGTTAGGGGGACAGGGGGCGCCTGAA. This encodes CASSPRLGGQGAPE. The entire CDR3 protein reads CASSPRLGGQGAPEAFF.

This clone was recorded many times. The missing CDR3 end, 3 residues past where the read stops, is filled in from the germline J gene. This chain joins TRBV7-2 and TRBJ2-2; D call uncertain. CDR3 length equals 14 residues. The ends were cut back, 5 bases at V and 4 bases at J, with 11 bases in the middle. CDR1 SGHTA and CDR2 FQGNSA come from the germline V gene. The CDR3: CASSLDSSTGELFF. The sequenced CDR3 bases are TGTGCCAGCAGCCTAGACTCCTCCACCGGGGAG.

This clone was observed at least ten times. The read gets to within 3 residues of the CDR3 end, and the germline J gene fills in the rest. V and J are TRBV2 and TRBJ2-3; possibly TRBD1 for D (5 bases). The germline V gene has CDR1 SNHLY and CDR2 FYNNEI. V was cut by 4 bases and J by 6 bases, with 17 bases left in between. This CDR3 region has 15 residues. The CDR3 protein is CASSATGTLGDTQYF. The sequenced CDR3 bases are TGTGCCAGCAGTGCCACAGGAACACTCGGGGATACG.